This TCR beta chain was captured in a study of blood T cell repertoires in COVID-19. Study-wide background: COVID-19 samples, acute and convalescent, were from the United States, Italy and Spain. PBMCs, B-cell-depleted T cells, or T cells were the source of the cDNA or gDNA that made up the material.

The CDR3 extends over 20 amino acids. As processed by the authors: Reference gene primer amplification in the assay estimated nucleated cell counts. Some clones are missing from TCRdb's copy, which holds only in-frame ones; the method was immunoSEQ multiplex PCR. The V and J calls and clone size come from that table; D and trimming were worked out from the DNA. The repertoire has 250,000 to 350,000 clones, 80% to 90% of them found once; the top ten carry under 3.5%. This receptor was taken from a woman younger than 45 with active or convalescent COVID-19. The specimen sequenced was peripheral blood. This chain joins TRBV21-1 and TRBJ2-2; the table gives TRBD2 as D, unverified against the DNA. TRBV21-1 counts as a pseudogene. This chain's CDR3 is CASSKVTSGGPPYWTGELFF. CDR3 DNA: TGTGCCAGCAGCAAAGTAACTAGCGGGGGCCCCCCTTATTGGACCGGGGAGCTGTTTTTT.